The entry below describes one T cell receptor beta chain. This record comes from a study of blood T cells in healthy people across ages. With a J-beta primer mix and a sample-barcoded 5' primer, a second PCR ran 7 to 11 cycles. TCRdb reprocessed the 5' RACE reads via MiXCR and lists one record per CDR3 protein. The sample contains around 970,000 distinct CDR3 sequences, 51% of which appear only once. The V gene's germline CDR1 is SGHTA and CDR2 FQGNSA. This CDR3 comprises 14 residues. V shed 6 bases, J shed 5 bases, and the junction held 8 bases outside the gene matches. The rearrangement links TRBV7-2 to TRBJ2-5; TRBD1 matches at 8 bases. The sequenced sample was blood. The origin of this receptor is an older woman in good health. The CDR3 loop is CASSTRQGRETQYF. The DNA of the CDR3 is TGTGCCAGCAGTACACGACAGGGGAGGGAGACCCAGTACTTC. The whole variable domain, filled in from reference TRBV7-2 and TRBJ2-5, reads GAGVSQSPSNKVTEKGKDVELRCDPISGHTALYWYRQSLGQGLEFLIYFQGNSAPDKSGLPSDRFSAERTGGSVSTLTIQRTQQEDSAVYLCASSTRQGRETQYFGPGTRLLVL.